This T cell receptor (beta chain) emerged from a study of radiotherapy plus CTLA-4 blockade in lung cancer. Study results and limitations: Increased serum interferon-beta after radiation also reportedly predicted response strongly.

CDR1 and CDR2 (germline): MNHEY, SMNVEV (reference sequence). V was cut by 2 bases and J by 1 base, with 6 bases left in between. The CDR3 loop spans 14 amino acids. Only in-frame clones appear in the TCRdb table, and some are missing; sequencing was by immunoSEQ multiplex PCR. The table records approximately 35,000 clones, approximately 85% of them present only once. Details on this clone: Its target is not known.

Chemo-refractory metastatic non-small-cell lung cancer patients underwent focal radiation alongside CTLA-4 blockade with ipilimumab. V and J are TRBV27 and TRBJ2-1; tentatively, D is TRBD2 (5 bases). This specimen consisted of peripheral blood, obtained from a patient treated with radiotherapy plus ipilimumab. The source is a human donor with non-small cell lung cancer who had stable disease on radiotherapy plus ipilimumab. The chain's CDR3 is CASSLRGSYNEQFF. The DNA of the CDR3 is TGTGCCAGCAGTTTACGAGGGTCCTACAATGAGCAGTTCTTC.